The source of this TCR beta chain is a study of shared clonotypes between healthy human individuals. Germline V gene sequence: CDR1 MNHEY, CDR2 SVGAGI. There are 14 residues in the CDR3. V shed 6 bases and J 4 bases; nucleotides not matched to a gene: 7. Clones were sequenced by immunoSEQ multiplex PCR, and TCRdb holds only the in-frame ones, with some missing. Counted here are millions of clones, 90% to 95% occurring once; the ten biggest clones make up about 0.13%. The chain has TRBV6-5 and TRBJ2-7, with 9 bases identical to TRBD1. This TCR derives from a young man in good health. Sequencing was carried out using naive CD4+ T cells sorted from blood. Subset of the sample: CD45RA+ positively selected. In DNA form, the CDR3 reads TGTGCCAGCAGGGCCGGGACAGGGTGGTACGAGCAGTACTTC. It codes for CASRAGTGWYEQYF.